These T cell receptor beta chains were read from a single sample in a study of identical twins. TCRdb independently ran MiXCR on the 5' RACE reads; one entry per CDR3 protein. The repertoire holds about 900,000 distinct CDR3 sequences, with about 12% as singletons. The data were also submitted as part of a second study, on yellow fever vaccine responses in identical twins.

The sequenced sample was PBMCs. These receptors were taken from a woman younger than 30 in good health. CDR3s include the opening cysteine and the closing phenylalanine or tryptophan. The D gene is left open where the match is weak. Size values are once, few and many counts, or a class for expanded clones, and some rows have none.

few | NA | TRBJ1-5 | TRBV6-6 | TGTGCCAGCAGCAAAGGTGGAGGGCCCCAGCATTTT | CASSKGGGPQHF
few | NA | TRBJ2-3 | TRBV20-1 | TGCAGTGCGGAGGGGGCCCAGCGGACCACAGATACGCAGTATTTT | CSAEGAQRTTDTQYF
NA | TRBD2 | TRBJ2-1 | TRBV12-3/TRBV12-4 | TGTGCCAGCAGTCTATTGACTAGCGGGTGGACGAGCTCCTACAATGAGCAGTTCTTC | CASSLLTSGWTSSYNEQFF
many | TRBD1 | TRBJ1-5 | TRBV4-1 | TGCGCCAGCAGCCCTTCAATTCTACAGGGGGTATCCGGCAATCAGCCCCAGCATTTT | CASSPSILQGVSGNQPQHF
few | TRBD1 | TRBJ1-1 | TRBV20-1 | TGCAGTGCTAGTTCCAGGGGGTGGGAGAACACTGAAGCTTTCTTT | CSASSRGWENTEAFF
few | TRBD2 | TRBJ2-7 | TRBV19 | TGTGCCAGTAGCCCTTCACTAGCGGGAGTGGCGGGTAGCGAGCAGTACTTC | CASSPSLAGVAGSEQYF
NA | NA | TRBJ2-1 | TRBV28 | TGTGCCAGCAGTAGGCCACCAGCTCTCTACAATGAGCAGTTCTTC | CASSRPPALYNEQFF
NA | TRBD2 | TRBJ2-5 | TRBV7-8 | TGTGCCAGCAGCCTAGCGGGGTCAGGGGTAACTAGCGGGAGATGGGAGACCCAGTACTTC | CASSLAGSGVTSGRWETQYF
few | TRBD2 | TRBJ2-4 | TRBV7-7 | TGTGCCAGCGGTTTCGGGAGGATTCTTGGAAACATTCAGTACTTC | CASGFGRILGNIQYF
NA | TRBD2 | TRBJ2-5 | TRBV2 | TGTGCAACGGGAGCGGGAGGTTGGGAGACCCAGTACTTC | CATGAGGWETQYF
few | NA | TRBJ2-6 | TRBV6-5 | TGTGCCAGCAGTTACTCGGGCAGGAGCTCTGGGGCCAACGTCCTGACTTTC | CASSYSGRSSGANVLTF
NA | NA | TRBJ2-2 | TRBV20-1 | TGCAGTGCTATGCTTAGGGTTAACGGGGAGCTGTTTTTT | CSAMLRVNGELFF
NA | NA | TRBJ2-1 | TRBV13 | TGTGCCAGCAGCTTAGGTCCTTTACCGGGGGTCAGGAATGAGCAGTTCTTC | CASSLGPLPGVRNEQFF
NA | NA | TRBJ2-5 | TRBV20-1 | TGCAGTGCTAGGTGGCGGGCTTGGGAGACCCAGTACTTC | CSARWRAWETQYF
NA | TRBD1 | TRBJ1-3 | TRBV20-1 | TGCAGTGCTAGAGAACAAGGGACAGCTGGAAACACCATATATTTT | CSAREQGTAGNTIYF
NA | TRBD2 | TRBJ2-1 | TRBV7-7 | TGTGCCAGCAGCCCAGAGCTAGCGGGGGGCCAACGCAATGAGCAGTTCTTC | CASSPELAGGQRNEQFF
many | TRBD2 | TRBJ2-3 | TRBV20-1 | TGCAGTGAGACTAGCGGGGTTCCAGATACGCAGTATTTT | CSETSGVPDTQYF
NA | NA | TRBJ2-3 | TRBV15 | TGTGCCACCAGCAGAGGCGGGGAGAGTAATACGCAGTATTTT | CATSRGGESNTQYF
NA | NA | TRBJ1-4 | TRBV5-1 | TGCGCCAGCAGCAAGGACAGCCGAACTAATGAAAAACTGTTTTTT | CASSKDSRTNEKLFF
NA | NA | TRBJ1-1 | TRBV7-9 | TGTGCCAGCAGCTTTTACAGGGAGAACACTGAAGCTTTCTTT | CASSFYRENTEAFF
once | NA | TRBJ2-5 | TRBV24-1 | TGTGCCACCAGTGACCCTCAGTTCCAAGAGACCCAGTACTTC | CATSDPQFQETQYF
many | NA | TRBJ2-5 | TRBV12-3/TRBV12-4 | TGTGCCAGCAGTTTATCGGGAGACCCACGGGTGACCCAGTACTTC | CASSLSGDPRVTQYF
NA | TRBD1 | TRBJ1-6 | TRBV15 | TGTGCCACCAGCACCGACAGGGATCCATCCTCCTATAATTCACCCCTCCACTTT | CATSTDRDPSSYNSPLHF
NA | NA | TRBJ2-5 | TRBV7-9 | TGTGCCAGCAGGAGAGTCGAGGGAACGGAGACCCAGTACTTC | CASRRVEGTETQYF
NA | TRBD1 | TRBJ2-2 | TRBV18 | TGTGCCAGCTCACCGTTGACAGGGGTCACCGGGGAGCTGTTTTTT | CASSPLTGVTGELFF
NA | NA | TRBJ2-3 | TRBV7-8 | TGTGCCAGCAGCCCTAGGCCGGGACCAGATACGCAGTATTTT | CASSPRPGPDTQYF
few | NA | TRBJ2-7 | TRBV20-1 | TGCAGTGCTAGAGGGGATTATTCCTACGAGCAGTACTTC | CSARGDYSYEQYF
few | NA | TRBJ2-5 | TRBV27 | TGTGCCAGCAGCCTCACAGGGCGGGAGACCCAGTACTTC | CASSLTGRETQYF
few | NA | TRBJ2-7 | TRBV5-1 | TGCGCCAGCAGCTTACCCCGGGACTTCGACGAGCAGTACTTC | CASSLPRDFDEQYF
few | TRBD2 | TRBJ2-2 | TRBV3-1 | TGTGCCAGCAGCCATGACATAGCGGGGAAGACCGGGGAGCTGTTTTTT | CASSHDIAGKTGELFF
NA | TRBD1 | TRBJ2-1 | TRBV7-9 | TGTGCCAGCAGCTTGGACAGGAGTGAGGATGAGCAGTTCTTC | CASSLDRSEDEQFF
few | TRBD2 | TRBJ2-3 | TRBV6-1 | TGTGCCAGCACCGGAGCGGGGGGGGCAGATACGCAGTATTTT | CASTGAGGADTQYF
few | NA | TRBJ2-2 | TRBV9 | TGTGCCAGCAGCGCCCCAAACAGGGTTACCGGGGAGCTGTTTTTT | CASSAPNRVTGELFF
many | NA | TRBJ1-1 | TRBV5-1 | TGCGCCAGCAGCTTGGGGCAGGTAGGGACTGAAGCTTTCTTT | CASSLGQVGTEAFF
NA | NA | TRBJ2-1 | TRBV2 | TGTGCCAGCAGTGTAATTGAAAAGTACAATGAGCAGTTCTTC | CASSVIEKYNEQFF
few | TRBD2 | TRBJ2-4 | TRBV3-1 | TGTGCCAGCAGTCGGACTAGCGGGAGGTCGTGGACCAAAAACATTCAGTACTTC | CASSRTSGRSWTKNIQYF
NA | TRBD2 | TRBJ2-7 | TRBV20-1 | TGCAGTGCTATACGACTAGCGGGAGAACCCTACGAGCAGTACTTC | CSAIRLAGEPYEQYF
NA | TRBD1 | TRBJ2-5 | TRBV28 | TGTGCCAGCAGCCGTTATTCCGACAGGGCCCAAGAGACCCAGTACTTC | CASSRYSDRAQETQYF
many | NA | TRBJ2-2 | TRBV5-1 | TGCGCCAGCAGCTTGGGTGGGGCCACCGGGGAGCTGTTTTTT | CASSLGGATGELFF
few | NA | TRBJ2-1 | TRBV25-1 | TGTGCCAGCAGTGAATATACCCGTGAGCAGTTCTTC | CASSEYTREQFF
NA | NA | TRBJ2-5 | TRBV4-1 | TGCGCCAGCAGCCGCGCAACGGGGGTACAAGAGACCCAGTACTTC | CASSRATGVQETQYF
NA | TRBD2 | TRBJ2-7 | TRBV13 | TGTGCCAGCAGCACCACTAGCGTTAACAACTACGAGCAGTACTTC | CASSTTSVNNYEQYF
many | NA | TRBJ1-5 | TRBV21-1 | TGTGCCAGCAGCGGGACAGGGGTTTTTCAGCCCCAGCATTTT | CASSGTGVFQPQHF
many | NA | TRBJ1-4 | TRBV5-6 | TGTGCCAGCAGTCGGCGACGGGTTGCAACTAATGAAAAACTGTTTTTT | CASSRRRVATNEKLFF
few | NA | TRBJ2-7 | TRBV3-1 | TGTGCCAGCCGGAGGGGCGCCTCGGGGGAGCAGTACTTC | CASRRGASGEQYF
many | NA | TRBJ1-4 | TRBV7-9 | TGTGCCAGCAGCTTTAGACTAAATGAAAAACTGTTTTTT | CASSFRLNEKLFF
many | NA | TRBJ2-1 | TRBV5-1 | TGCGCCAGCTCGGGCGGAGGGGCCAATGAGCAGTTCTTC | CASSGGGANEQFF
NA | NA | TRBJ2-3 | TRBV11-2 | TGTGCCAGCACCACGATGGCCGATTTATATACGCAGTATTTT | CASTTMADLYTQYF
NA | NA | TRBJ1-3 | TRBV5-4 | TGTGCCAGCAGCTTGGTGTCCCAGGCAAGGGGAAACACCATATATTTT | CASSLVSQARGNTIYF
few | NA | TRBJ2-3 | TRBV4-2 | TGTGCCAGCAGCCAAGGAGGGGGTTCTCTAAGCACAGATACGCAGTATTTT | CASSQGGGSLSTDTQYF
many | NA | TRBJ2-7 | TRBV19 | TGTGCCAGTAGTACCCTCAGGGAATTCAACGAGCAGTACTTC | CASSTLREFNEQYF
NA | TRBD2 | TRBJ2-7 | TRBV15 | TGTGCCACCAGCCCCCCAGCGGGAGGACGAGGAGAGCAGTACTTC | CATSPPAGGRGEQYF
many | NA | TRBJ2-5 | TRBV12-3/TRBV12-4 | TGTGCCAGCAGTTTAACGCCCACCCAAGAGACCCAGTACTTC | CASSLTPTQETQYF
few | TRBD2 | TRBJ2-3 | TRBV11-2 | TGTGCCAGCAGCTTAGGAGGCCGGGGAGCGGGAGGGTTTCCGGCAGATACGCAGTATTTT | CASSLGGRGAGGFPADTQYF